A selection of T cell receptor beta chains follows, all from one sample in a study of cytomegalovirus exposure and HLA in healthy donors. The table came from immunoSEQ multiplex PCR; TCRdb's copy has only in-frame clones and leaves some out. Among some 170,000 clones, around 80% were seen once, and the ten largest hold approximately 1.4%. Sequencing was carried out using PBMCs. All receptors derive from a girl aged 5 to 17 in good health and CMV-seropositive. Each CDR3 is given with its conserved first and last residue. Each record gives: J gene, clone size, D gene, V gene, CDR3 DNA, CDR3 protein. D genes are given only for firm matches. The size field is filled for only some rows; it gives once, few, many or a size class.

TRBJ1-1	few	-	TRBV11-1	TGTGCCAGCAGCTTAGATCTGGGCACAGGGACTGAAGCTTTCTTT	CASSLDLGTGTEAFF
TRBJ1-4	-	-	TRBV29-1	TGCAGCGTGAATCTACAGGGTGGGAAACTGTTTTTT	CSVNLQGGKLFF
TRBJ2-1	-	TRBD2	TRBV7-9	TGTGCCAGCAGCCAGACTAGCGGGGGACCGGGTGAGCAGTTCTTC	CASSQTSGGPGEQFF
TRBJ1-2	-	-	TRBV10-3	TGTGCCATCAGAAAGGAGGGGCTGGGTGGCTACACCTTC	CAIRKEGLGGYTF
TRBJ1-1	-	TRBD1	TRBV4-1	TGCGCCAGCAGCCGTATAGGACAGGAGAACACTGAAGCTTTCTTT	CASSRIGQENTEAFF
TRBJ2-1	-	-	TRBV6-4	TGTGCCAGCAGTGAGGTCCAGGGCAGCTACAATGAGCAGTTCTTC	CASSEVQGSYNEQFF
TRBJ2-2	-	-	TRBV7-9	TGTGCCAGCAGCTTAGCGGGAGGGAACACCGGGGAGCTGTTTTTT	CASSLAGGNTGELFF
TRBJ1-2	-	-	TRBV15	TGTGCCACCAGGGAGGAGCTCAACTATGGCTACACCTTC	CATREELNYGYTF
TRBJ2-2	-	-	TRBV10-3	TGTGCCATCAGTGCCGGCGGGGAGCTGTTTTTT	CAISAGGELFF
TRBJ1-5	once	-	TRBV6-1	TGTGCCACCACCGAGAGCAATCAGCCCCAGCATTTT	CATTESNQPQHF
TRBJ2-2	-	TRBD1	TRBV4-2	TGTGCCAGCAACCCGGGACAGGGTAGAACCGGGGAGCTGTTTTTT	CASNPGQGRTGELFF
TRBJ2-5	-	-	TRBV5-1	TGCGCCAGCAGCTTGGTTGCCAGCCAAGAGACCCAGTACTTC	CASSLVASQETQYF
TRBJ1-4	-	-	TRBV7-2	TGTGCCAGCAGCCTTACAGGGCTCGTTAATGAAAAACTGTTTTTT	CASSLTGLVNEKLFF
TRBJ1-1	-	-	TRBV28	TGTGCCAGCAGTTCCCCAAACACTGAAGCTTTCTTT	CASSSPNTEAFF
TRBJ1-1	-	TRBD1	TRBV27	TGTGCCAGCAGTAGCGGGACAGGCCTTCACACTGAAGCTTTCTTT	CASSSGTGLHTEAFF
TRBJ2-7	-	TRBD1	TRBV2	TGTGCCAGCAGGACAGGACAGGCATACGAGCAGTACTTC	CASRTGQAYEQYF
TRBJ1-1	-	-	TRBV6-5	TGTGCCAGCAGTTATATATCGAACACTGAAGCTTTCTTT	CASSYISNTEAFF
TRBJ2-7	-	-	TRBV18	TGTGCCAGCTCACCACCTGGAGGGTTAGACGAGCAGTACTTC	CASSPPGGLDEQYF
TRBJ1-1	-	TRBD1	TRBV9	TGTGCCAGCAGCGTAGGGGACAGCTTGAACACTGAAGCTTTCTTT	CASSVGDSLNTEAFF
TRBJ2-7	few	-	TRBV6-5	TGTGCCAGCAGTTTGACAGGAGAAACCTACGAGCAGTACTTC	CASSLTGETYEQYF
TRBJ1-3	-	-	TRBV4-1	TGCGCCAGCAGCCAACAGGAATCTGGAAACACCATATATTTT	CASSQQESGNTIYF
TRBJ2-5	-	TRBD2	TRBV6-6	TGTGCCAGCAGCCTCCTCCCTAGCGGGTTGGAAGAGACCCAGTACTTC	CASSLLPSGLEETQYF
TRBJ2-4	-	TRBD1	TRBV27	TGTGCCAGCTCGGACAGGGACAAAAACATTCAGTACTTC	CASSDRDKNIQYF
TRBJ1-1	-	TRBD1	TRBV19	TGTGCCAGTATGGAAGACAGGGTTAACACTGAAGCTTTCTTT	CASMEDRVNTEAFF
TRBJ1-4	few	-	TRBV2	TGTGCCAGCAGTGAAGCGCTAGGAGTAGGGGTACTGTTTTTT	CASSEALGVGVLFF
TRBJ2-7	-	-	TRBV15	TGTGCCACCAGCCCCTTGGCGGGGGCGAGTTACGAGCAGTACTTC	CATSPLAGASYEQYF
TRBJ2-5	once	-	TRBV4-2	TGTGCCAGCAGCCAAGATCTAGGCTTACAAGAGACCCAGTACTTC	CASSQDLGLQETQYF
TRBJ2-7	-	-	TRBV27	TGTGCCAGCATGGGGACATCCTACGAGCAGTACTTC	CASMGTSYEQYF
TRBJ2-4	-	-	TRBV6-6	TGTGCCAGCAGGAACCTCCCCCCCGAAGCGGAAAACATTCAGTACTTC	CASRNLPPEAENIQYF
TRBJ1-2	few	-	TRBV5-1	TGCGCCAGCAGCTTGGCACAGGGAAAGAACGGCTACACCTTC	CASSLAQGKNGYTF
TRBJ2-5	once	TRBD2	TRBV7-2	TGTGCCAGCAGCGTTGAAGGTGTCGGACTAGCGGGGGCCCAAGAGACCCAGTACTTC	CASSVEGVGLAGAQETQYF
TRBJ2-5	-	-	TRBV29-1	TGCAGCGTTGGAGGGCTGGGGACCCAGTACTTC	CSVGGLGTQYF
TRBJ2-2	-	-	TRBV9	TGTGCCAGCAGCGTAGTAGGGGCCGGGGAGCTGTTTTTT	CASSVVGAGELFF
TRBJ1-2	-	TRBD1	TRBV12-5	TGTGCTAGTGGTTTGGATAGGGGGCACCTCTATGGCTACACCTTC	CASGLDRGHLYGYTF
TRBJ1-4	once	TRBD1	TRBV29-1	TGCAGCGTTGAAGGACAGGGGAAAAGAAAACTGTTTTTT	CSVEGQGKRKLFF
TRBJ2-3	-	-	TRBV28	TGTGCCAGCAGCACCAGGGCAGGTACGCAGTATTTT	CASSTRAGTQYF
TRBJ2-2	-	-	TRBV18	TGTGCCAGCTCACCAAGCACTCTGGACACCGGGGAGCTGTTTTTT	CASSPSTLDTGELFF
TRBJ2-1	-	TRBD1	TRBV9	TGTGCCAGCAGCGTAGGGGTAGGGACAGACAACTCCTACAATGAGCAGTTCTTC	CASSVGVGTDNSYNEQFF
TRBJ2-1	few	TRBD1	TRBV5-1	TGCGCCAGCAGCGGGGACAGGGGGGATGAGCAGTTCTTC	CASSGDRGDEQFF
TRBJ2-3	-	-	TRBV15	TGTGCCACCAGCGGATCCAACGAGGCAGATACGCAGTATTTT	CATSGSNEADTQYF
TRBJ2-4	-	-	TRBV18	TGTGCCAGCTCAAGGGACAAAGCGGAAGAGGGCAAAAACATTCAGTACTTC	CASSRDKAEEGKNIQYF
TRBJ2-1	few	TRBD2	TRBV6-6	TGTGCCAGCAGAGGACTAGCGGGGGCGTACAATGAGCAGTTCTTC	CASRGLAGAYNEQFF
TRBJ2-2	-	TRBD2	TRBV4-3	TGCGCCAGCAGCCAAGATAGCGGGTCCACCGGGGAGCTGTTTTTT	CASSQDSGSTGELFF
TRBJ1-2	-	-	TRBV10-3	TGTGCCATCAGTGAATTGAACAGGGCCTATGGCTACACCTTC	CAISELNRAYGYTF
TRBJ2-3	-	-	TRBV6-6	TGTGCCAGCAGTTACTTTGGGGGCGATACGCAGTATTTT	CASSYFGGDTQYF
TRBJ2-4	-	TRBD2	TRBV11-2	TGTGCCAGCAGCTTGATGGGTGGGGGGGACATTCAGTACTTC	CASSLMGGGDIQYF
TRBJ1-1	-	-	TRBV5-1	TGCGCCAGCAGCTTTTGGGGGGACACTGAAGCTTTCTTT	CASSFWGDTEAFF
TRBJ1-1	-	TRBD1	TRBV25-1	TGTGCCAGCAGTTCCGCCGGGACAGGGGAGAACACTGAAGCTTTCTTT	CASSSAGTGENTEAFF